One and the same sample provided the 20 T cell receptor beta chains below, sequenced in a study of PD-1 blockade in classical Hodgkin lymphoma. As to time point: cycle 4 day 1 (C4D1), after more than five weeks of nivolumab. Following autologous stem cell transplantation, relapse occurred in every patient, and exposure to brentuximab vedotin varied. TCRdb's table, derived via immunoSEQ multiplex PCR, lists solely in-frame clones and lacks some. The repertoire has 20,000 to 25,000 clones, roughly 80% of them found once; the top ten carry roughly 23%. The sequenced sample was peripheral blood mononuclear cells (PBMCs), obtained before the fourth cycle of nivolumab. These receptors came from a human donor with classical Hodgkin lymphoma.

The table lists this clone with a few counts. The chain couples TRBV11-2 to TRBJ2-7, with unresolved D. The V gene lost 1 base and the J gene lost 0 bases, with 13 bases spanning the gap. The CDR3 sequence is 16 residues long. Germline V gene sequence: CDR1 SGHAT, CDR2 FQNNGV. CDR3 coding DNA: TGTGCCAGCAGCTTAGGCCGTGCGGAAAGCTCCTACGAGCAGTACTTC. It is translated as CASSLGRAESSYEQYF. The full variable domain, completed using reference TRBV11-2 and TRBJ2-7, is EAGVAQSPRYKIIEKRQSVAFWCNPISGHATLYWYQQILGQGPKLLIQFQNNGVVDDSQLPKDRFSAERLKGVDSTLKIQPAKLEDSAVYLCASSLGRAESSYEQYFGPGTRLTVT.

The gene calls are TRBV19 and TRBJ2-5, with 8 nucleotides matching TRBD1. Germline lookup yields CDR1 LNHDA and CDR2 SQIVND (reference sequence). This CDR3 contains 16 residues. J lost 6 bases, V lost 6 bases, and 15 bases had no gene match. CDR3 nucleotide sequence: TGTGCCAGTAGCTCGACGGGCAGGGGGCAGAGGAAGACCCAGTACTTC. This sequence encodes CASSSTGRGQRKTQYF.

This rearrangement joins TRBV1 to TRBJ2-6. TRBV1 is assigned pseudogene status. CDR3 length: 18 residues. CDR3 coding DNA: TGCACCAGCAGGGCGTGTAGTTTGTGGCAAAGTCGGGCCAACGTCCTGACTTTC. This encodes CTSRACSLWQSRANVLTF.

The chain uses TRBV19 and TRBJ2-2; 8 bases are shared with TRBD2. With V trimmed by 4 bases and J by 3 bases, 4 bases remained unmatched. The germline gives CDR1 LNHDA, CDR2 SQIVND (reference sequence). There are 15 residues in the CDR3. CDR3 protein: CASSRLAIDTGELFF. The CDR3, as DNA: TGTGCCAGTAGTAGACTAGCGATAGACACCGGGGAGCTGTTTTTT.

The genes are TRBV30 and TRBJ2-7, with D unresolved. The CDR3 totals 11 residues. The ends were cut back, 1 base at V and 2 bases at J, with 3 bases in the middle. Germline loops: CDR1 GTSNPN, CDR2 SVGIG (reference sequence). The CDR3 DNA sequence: TGTGCCTGGAGTGGGACCTACGAGCAGTACTTC. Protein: CAWSGTYEQYF.

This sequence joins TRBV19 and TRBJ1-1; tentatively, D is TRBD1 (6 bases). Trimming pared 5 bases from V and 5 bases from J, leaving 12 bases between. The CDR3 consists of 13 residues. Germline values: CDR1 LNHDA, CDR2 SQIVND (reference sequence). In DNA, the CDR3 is TGTGCCAGTAGTCGCCAGGACAGTACTGAAGCTTTCTTT. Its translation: CASSRQDSTEAFF.

CDR3 protein: CASSLWGTNEKLFF. CDR3 in DNA: TGTGCCAGCAGTTTATGGGGAACTAATGAAAAACTGTTTTTT. V usage is TRBV27 and J usage is TRBJ1-4; D ambiguous. Germline-derived CDR1 and CDR2 are MNHEY and SMNVEV (reference sequence). Between the trimmed V and J ends, which lost 1 base and 1 base, there was a span of 4 bases. The CDR3 has 14 residues.

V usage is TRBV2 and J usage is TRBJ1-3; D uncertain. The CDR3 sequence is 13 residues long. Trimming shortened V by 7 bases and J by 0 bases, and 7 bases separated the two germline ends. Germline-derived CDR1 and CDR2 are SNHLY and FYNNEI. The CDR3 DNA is TGTGCCAGCATGAGAGACTCTGGAAACACCATATATTTT. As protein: CASMRDSGNTIYF.

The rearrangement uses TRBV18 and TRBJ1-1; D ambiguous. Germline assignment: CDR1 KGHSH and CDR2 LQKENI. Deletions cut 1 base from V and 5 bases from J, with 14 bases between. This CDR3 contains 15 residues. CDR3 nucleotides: TGTGCCAGCTCACCACGTACAGTATCTGGGACTGAAGCTTTCTTT. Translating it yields CASSPRTVSGTEAFF.

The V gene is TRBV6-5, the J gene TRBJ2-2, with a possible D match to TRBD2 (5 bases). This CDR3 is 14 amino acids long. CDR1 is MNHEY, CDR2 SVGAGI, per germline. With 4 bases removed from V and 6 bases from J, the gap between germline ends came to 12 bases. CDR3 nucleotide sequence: TGTGCCAGCAGTTTTGTCTCTAGCTCCGGGGAGCTGTTTTTT. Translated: CASSFVSSSGELFF.

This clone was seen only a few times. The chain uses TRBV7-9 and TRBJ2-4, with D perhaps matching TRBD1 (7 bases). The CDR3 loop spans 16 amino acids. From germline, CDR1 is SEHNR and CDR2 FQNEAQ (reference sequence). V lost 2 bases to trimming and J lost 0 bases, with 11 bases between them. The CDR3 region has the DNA TGTGCCAGCAGCTTATCCAGGGGGGTAGCCAAAAACATTCAGTACTTC. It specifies CASSLSRGVAKNIQYF.

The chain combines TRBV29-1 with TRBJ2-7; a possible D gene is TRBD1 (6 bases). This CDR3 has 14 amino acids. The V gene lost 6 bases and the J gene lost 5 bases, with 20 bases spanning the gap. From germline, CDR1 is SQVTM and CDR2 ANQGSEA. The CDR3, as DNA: TGCAGCGTAAACATAGGGGGTAAATTGAACGAGCAGTACTTC. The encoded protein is CSVNIGGKLNEQYF.

Here the CDR3 DNA reads TGCGCCAGCAGCCCGGACTTTTACGAGCAGTACTTC. It yields the protein CASSPDFYEQYF. The rearrangement joins TRBV5-1 to TRBJ2-7, with D maybe TRBD2 (5 bases). Trimming removed 4 bases at V and 4 bases at J, with 9 bases between. This CDR3 region has 12 residues. CDR1 SGHRS and CDR2 YFSETQ come from the germline V gene.

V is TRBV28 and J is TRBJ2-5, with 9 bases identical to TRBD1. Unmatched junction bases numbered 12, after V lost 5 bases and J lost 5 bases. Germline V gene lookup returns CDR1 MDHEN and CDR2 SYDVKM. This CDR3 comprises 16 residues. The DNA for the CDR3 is TGTGCCAGCAGTACTCCTATACAGGGGGCGAGGGAGACCCAGTACTTC. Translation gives CASSTPIQGARETQYF.

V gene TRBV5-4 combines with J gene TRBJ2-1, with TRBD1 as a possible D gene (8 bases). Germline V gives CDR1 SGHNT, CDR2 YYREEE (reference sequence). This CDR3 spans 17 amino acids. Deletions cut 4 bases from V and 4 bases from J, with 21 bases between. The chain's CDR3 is CASSQGASGTFYNEQFF. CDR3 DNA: TGTGCCAGCAGCCAGGGGGCTAGCGGAACCTTTTACAATGAGCAGTTCTTC.

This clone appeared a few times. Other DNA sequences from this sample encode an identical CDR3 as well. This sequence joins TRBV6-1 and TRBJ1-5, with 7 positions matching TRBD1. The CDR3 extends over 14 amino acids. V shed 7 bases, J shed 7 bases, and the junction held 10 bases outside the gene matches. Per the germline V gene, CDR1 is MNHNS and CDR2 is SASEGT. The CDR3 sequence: CASTPGGGGQPQHF. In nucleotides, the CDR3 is TGTGCCAGCACCCCAGGGGGGGGTGGACAGCCCCAGCATTTT.

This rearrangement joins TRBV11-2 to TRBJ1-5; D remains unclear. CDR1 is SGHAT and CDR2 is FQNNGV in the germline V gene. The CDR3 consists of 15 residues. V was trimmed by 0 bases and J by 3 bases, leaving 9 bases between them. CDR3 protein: CASSLDQAPNQPQHF. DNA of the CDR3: TGTGCCAGCAGCTTAGATCAGGCTCCCAATCAGCCCCAGCATTTT. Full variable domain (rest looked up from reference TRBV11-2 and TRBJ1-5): EAGVAQSPRYKIIEKRQSVAFWCNPISGHATLYWYQQILGQGPKLLIQFQNNGVVDDSQLPKDRFSAERLKGVDSTLKIQPAKLEDSAVYLCASSLDQAPNQPQHFGDGTRLSIL.

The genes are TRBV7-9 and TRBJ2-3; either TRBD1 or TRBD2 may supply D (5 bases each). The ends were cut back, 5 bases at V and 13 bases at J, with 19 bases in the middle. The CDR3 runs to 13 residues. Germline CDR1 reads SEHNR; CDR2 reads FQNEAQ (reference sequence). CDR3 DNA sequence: TGTGCCAGCAGCGCCGCCGGGACCCAAAAGAAGTATTTT. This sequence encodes CASSAAGTQKKYF.

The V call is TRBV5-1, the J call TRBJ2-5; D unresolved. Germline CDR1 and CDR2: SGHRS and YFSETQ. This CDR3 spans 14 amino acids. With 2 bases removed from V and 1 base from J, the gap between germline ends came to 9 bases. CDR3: CASSLSQAQETQYF. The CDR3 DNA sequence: TGCGCCAGCAGCTTATCTCAGGCCCAAGAGACCCAGTACTTC.

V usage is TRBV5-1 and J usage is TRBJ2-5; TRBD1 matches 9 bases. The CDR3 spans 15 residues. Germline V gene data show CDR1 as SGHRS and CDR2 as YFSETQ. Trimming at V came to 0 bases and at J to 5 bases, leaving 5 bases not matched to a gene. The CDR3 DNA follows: TGCGCCAGCAGCTTGGGCGGGGACAGGGTGGAGACCCAGTACTTC. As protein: CASSLGGDRVETQYF.